These T cell receptor beta chains were read from a single sample in a study of shared clonotypes between healthy human individuals. Clones were read by immunoSEQ multiplex PCR, and TCRdb kept only the in-frame ones, dropping some. Of around 2.5 million clones in the sample, over 85% were seen once. Sequenced: naive CD4+ T cells from PBMCs. These receptors were collected from a man between 18 and 29 years old in good health. Some clones in this sample may be carry-over from other donors' samples. CDR3s include the opening cysteine and the closing phenylalanine or tryptophan. Each record gives: V gene, clone size, D gene, J gene, CDR3 protein, CDR3 DNA. D genes are given only for firm matches. Rows give clone size only sometimes, using once, few, many, or a class for an expanded clone.

TRBV4-2	NA	TRBD1	TRBJ2-7	CASSKKGQGNDEQYF	TGTGCCAGCAGCAAAAAGGGACAGGGTAACGACGAGCAGTACTTC
TRBV9	NA	NA	TRBJ1-4	CASSASSGTKLFF	TGTGCCAGCAGCGCGTCCTCCGGGACTAAACTGTTTTTT
TRBV30	few	NA	TRBJ1-3	CAWNPTGNTIYF	TGTGCCTGGAACCCTACTGGAAACACCATATATTTT
TRBV30	NA	NA	TRBJ1-6	CAWRQGRNSPLHF	TGTGCCTGGAGGCAGGGGAGAAATTCACCCCTCCACTTT
TRBV7-9	NA	NA	TRBJ2-5	CASSWPPAGIETQYF	TGTGCCAGCAGTTGGCCCCCAGCCGGGATAGAGACCCAGTACTTC
TRBV28	NA	TRBD2	TRBJ2-7	CASRTPGLAGLDEQYF	TGTGCCAGCAGGACCCCCGGACTAGCGGGACTCGACGAGCAGTACTTC
TRBV9	NA	TRBD2	TRBJ2-5	CASTGGSQETQYF	TGTGCCAGCACCGGGGGGTCTCAAGAGACCCAGTACTTC
TRBV5-4	NA	TRBD1	TRBJ2-7	CASSLPPGQNYEQYF	TGTGCCAGCAGCCTCCCCCCGGGACAGAACTACGAGCAGTACTTC
TRBV6-5	NA	NA	TRBJ1-2	CASSYSGGGYGYTF	TGTGCCAGCAGTTACTCAGGGGGAGGCTATGGCTACACCTTC
TRBV7-9	NA	NA	TRBJ1-1	CASSRTTLNTEAFF	TGTGCCAGCAGCCGGACCACATTGAACACTGAAGCTTTCTTT
TRBV7-8	NA	NA	TRBJ1-1	CASKGQQNTEAFF	TGTGCCAGCAAAGGACAGCAGAACACTGAAGCTTTCTTT